This TCR beta chain was sequenced during a study of blood T cell repertoires in COVID-19. Whole-study context: Sample material is recorded as cDNA or gDNA derived from T cells, B-cell-depleted T cells, or PBMCs.

With 1 base removed from V and 8 bases from J, the gap between germline ends came to 8 bases. Per the germline V gene, CDR1 is LNHDA and CDR2 is SQIVND (reference sequence). The CDR3 consists of 12 residues. Seattle's cohort entered during active infection and was followed longitudinally. Profiled with immunoSEQ multiplex PCR; TCRdb holds only in-frame clones, not every one. The profile shows over 200,000 clones, 75% to 85% of them singletons. Sequencing was done on a sample of peripheral blood. This TCR was sampled from a woman between 25 and 40 years old with COVID-19, enrolled during active disease. The chain combines TRBV19 with TRBJ1-1; possibly TRBD1 for D (5 bases). The CDR3 DNA follows: TGTGCCAGTAGTATAGTGGGGCAGGAAGCTTTCTTT. As protein: CASSIVGQEAFF.